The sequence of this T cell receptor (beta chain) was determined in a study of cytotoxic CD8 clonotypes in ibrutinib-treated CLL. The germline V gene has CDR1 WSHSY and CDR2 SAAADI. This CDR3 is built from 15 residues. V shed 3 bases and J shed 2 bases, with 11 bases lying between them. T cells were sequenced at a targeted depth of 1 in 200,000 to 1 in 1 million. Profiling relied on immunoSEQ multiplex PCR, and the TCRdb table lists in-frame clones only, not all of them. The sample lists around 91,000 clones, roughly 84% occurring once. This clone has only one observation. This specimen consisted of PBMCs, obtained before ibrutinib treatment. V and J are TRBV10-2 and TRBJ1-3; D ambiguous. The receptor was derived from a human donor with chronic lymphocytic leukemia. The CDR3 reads CASSELRPPGNTIYF. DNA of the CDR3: TGCGCCAGCAGTGAACTACGACCTCCTGGAAACACCATATATTTT.